Shown below are 27 T cell receptor beta chains from a single sample sequenced in a study of T cell responses to AZD1222 COVID-19 vaccine. The repertoire was sequenced with immunoSEQ multiplex PCR; TCRdb's copy has only in-frame clones and lacks some. The sample lists about 140,000 clones, 91% occurring once. The sample was peripheral blood, taken on day 0 of AZD1222 vaccination. All receptors derive from an adult in good health.

The genes are TRBV27 and TRBJ2-1, with D possibly TRBD1 on 6 matching bases. CDR1 and CDR2 (germline): MNHEY, SMNVEV (reference sequence). Trimming took off 6 bases at V and 9 bases at J, with 18 bases between the two ends. This CDR3 region has 14 residues. The chain's CDR3 is CASSDLRGRVEQFF. CDR3 coding DNA: TGTGCCAGCAGCGACCTCAGGGGTAGGGTTGAGCAGTTCTTC.

The DNA for the CDR3 is TGCGCCAGCAGCCCGCGAGGGGCAGGGGCAAGTACTGAAGCTTTCTTT. This encodes CASSPRGAGASTEAFF. The chain carries TRBV5-1 and TRBJ1-1, with D possibly being TRBD1 (6 bases). CDR3 size: 16 residues. The ends were cut back, 4 bases at V and 5 bases at J, with 21 bases in the middle. CDR1 SGHRS and CDR2 YFSETQ come from the germline V gene.

The gene calls are TRBV5-1 and TRBJ1-4; the match to TRBD1 covers 8 bases. The germline V gene encodes CDR1 SGHRS and CDR2 YFSETQ. V gave up 4 bases and J gave up 8 bases; unmatched junction bases: 7. The length of the CDR3 is 14 residues. For the CDR3, the DNA is TGCGCCAGCAGCGATCAGGGGGCGCGCGAAAAACTGTTTTTT. Translating it yields CASSDQGAREKLFF.

This rearrangement joins TRBV3-1 (or the pseudogene TRBV3-2) to TRBJ1-3, with D hard to call. The CDR3 sequence is 14 residues long. Trimming took 4 bases from V and 7 from J, leaving 14 bases between them. Germline CDR1 LGHDT, CDR2 YNNKEL (reference sequence). The CDR3 DNA reads TGTGCCAGCAGCCGTGGAGCGGGCCTCAACACCATATATTTT. This sequence encodes CASSRGAGLNTIYF.

This clone was observed once. The chain has TRBV4-1 and TRBJ1-3, with 8 nucleotides matching TRBD1. After removal of 0 bases from V and 2 bases from J, the junction contained 3 bases not matched to a gene. Per germline, CDR1 MGHRA and CDR2 YSYEKL. This CDR3 contains 16 residues. The chain's CDR3 is CASSQDFRGPGNTIYF. CDR3 in DNA: TGCGCCAGCAGCCAAGATTTCAGGGGGCCTGGAAACACCATATATTTT.

V and J are TRBV18 and TRBJ1-1; a weak D match, TRBD1 (5 bases). This CDR3 is 13 amino acids long. Germline CDR1 is KGHSH and CDR2 is LQKENI. The V gene lost 5 bases and the J gene lost 5 bases, with 12 bases spanning the gap. CDR3 coding DNA: TGTGCCAGCTCAGCCGCACAGGTGACTGAAGCTTTCTTT. Protein: CASSAAQVTEAFF.

The V call is TRBV9, the J call TRBJ2-7, with TRBD2 matching 7 bases. The ends lost 3 bases at V and 11 bases at J; junction bases unmatched: 11. The germline V gene encodes CDR1 SGDLS and CDR2 YYNGEE. The CDR3 extends over 13 amino acids. This chain's CDR3 is CASSAEPAGREYF. In DNA form, the CDR3 reads TGTGCCAGCAGCGCCGAGCCAGCGGGGAGGGAGTACTTC.

J is TRBJ2-5 and V is TRBV4-1; 10 positions agree with TRBD1. In germline, CDR1 is MGHRA, CDR2 YSYEKL. The CDR3 sequence is 17 residues long. V shed 0 bases, J shed 0 bases, and the junction held 4 bases outside the gene matches. The CDR3 region has the DNA TGCGCCAGCAGCCAAGAACGAGACAGGGGGCACCAAGAGACCCAGTACTTC. Translation: CASSQERDRGHQETQYF.

This clone appeared once. J is TRBJ1-1 and V is TRBV6-5; D gene uncertain. This CDR3 comprises 14 residues. The V gene's germline CDR1 is MNHEY and CDR2 SVGAGI. V was shortened by 6 bases and J by 1 base, with 12 bases between the two germline ends. CDR3 sequence (DNA): TGTGCCAGCAGCGGCCTGGGCGCGAACACTGAAGCTTTCTTT. Encoded protein: CASSGLGANTEAFF.

V gene TRBV6-2 or TRBV6-3 combines with J gene TRBJ1-5, with D unclear. The CDR3 loop spans 12 amino acids. Looked up from germline, CDR1 is MNHEY and CDR2 is SVGEGT. Trimming shortened V by 5 bases and J by 7 bases, and 9 bases separated the two germline ends. CDR3 sequence reads: CASSAWHQPQHF. In DNA form, the CDR3 reads TGTGCCAGCAGTGCTTGGCACCAGCCCCAGCATTTT.

The CDR3 sequence is CAWSGTKGMNTEAFF. The CDR3 DNA reads as TGTGCCTGGAGTGGTACGAAGGGAATGAACACTGAAGCTTTCTTT. V is TRBV30 and J is TRBJ1-1; D gene unclear. V dropped 1 base and J dropped 0 bases, with 12 bases sitting between them. The CDR3 has 15 residues. Germline lookup yields CDR1 GTSNPN and CDR2 SVGIG (reference sequence). The full variable domain, rest sourced from reference TRBV30 and TRBJ1-1, is SQTIHQWPATLVQPVGSPLSLECTVEGTSNPNLYWYRQAAGRGLQLLFYSVGIGQISSEVPQNLSASRPQDRQFILSSKKLLLSDSGFYLCAWSGTKGMNTEAFFGQGTRLTVV.

V usage is TRBV15 and J usage is TRBJ2-3; no definite D call. This CDR3 is built from 13 residues. Per the germline V gene, CDR1 is LNHNV and CDR2 is YYDKDF (reference sequence). V was trimmed by 1 base and J by 3 bases, leaving 5 bases between them. CDR3 coding DNA: TGTGCCACCAGCAGAGTGGTTACAGATACGCAGTATTTT. Translation: CATSRVVTDTQYF.

The chain carries TRBV11-1 and TRBJ1-2; D is possibly TRBD1 (6 bases). Deletions cut 5 bases from V and 3 bases from J, with 16 bases between. Germline CDR1 reads SGHAT; CDR2 reads FQDESV (reference sequence). This CDR3 has 15 residues. The CDR3 nucleotides read TGTGCCAGCAGCCACAGGCCACAGGGAGACTATGGCTACACCTTC. Translated: CASSHRPQGDYGYTF.

There are a few counts of this clone. Here the CDR3 DNA reads TGTGCCAGCAGCTCCACACCATACAGGTCGAAGCTTAATTCACCCCTCCACTTT. Translated: CASSSTPYRSKLNSPLHF. This rearrangement joins TRBV7-6 to TRBJ1-6; possible D gene TRBD1, 5 bases. Germline loops: CDR1 SGHVS, CDR2 FNYEAQ. The CDR3 spans 18 residues. Trimming removed 4 bases at V and 6 bases at J, with 22 bases between.

V is TRBV11-3 and J is TRBJ2-7, with D perhaps matching TRBD2 (6 bases). The CDR3 runs to 15 residues. CDR1 is SGHNT, CDR2 YENEEA, per germline. V was pared by 1 base and J by 7 bases, with 17 bases between. The CDR3 DNA reads TGTGCCAGCAGCTTAGTTCCGGGAGTGGAGAAAGAGCAGTACTTC. Its protein product is CASSLVPGVEKEQYF.

This rearrangement joins TRBV11-2 to TRBJ1-1, with a tentative D call TRBD1 (5 bases). V was trimmed by 4 bases and J by 9 bases, leaving 12 bases between them. CDR1 SGHAT and CDR2 FQNNGV come from the germline V gene. The CDR3 has 12 residues. In DNA, the CDR3 is TGTGCCAGCAGCTACGTACAGGATAAAGCTTTCTTT. Protein sequence: CASSYVQDKAFF.

This rearrangement joins TRBV6-5 to TRBJ2-3; the D is unclear. The V end was cut by 5 bases, the J end by 3 bases, with 3 bases between. The CDR3 is 11 amino acids. From germline, CDR1 is MNHEY and CDR2 SVGAGI. The CDR3 coding sequence is TGTGCCAGCAGTCTTACAGATACGCAGTATTTT. Its translation is CASSLTDTQYF.

The chain links TRBV19 to TRBJ2-7; D is uncertain. CDR1 is LNHDA, CDR2 SQIVND, per germline (reference sequence). Trimming cost V 1 base and J 1 base, with 5 bases left between them. The CDR3 sequence is 13 residues long. In DNA, the CDR3 is TGTGCCAGTAGTATAGGGCAGTCCTACGAGCAGTACTTC. Protein sequence: CASSIGQSYEQYF.

This clone was detected once. The J gene is TRBJ2-3, the V gene TRBV5-1; D is uncertain. Looked up from germline, CDR1 is SGHRS and CDR2 is YFSETQ. V shed 1 base and J shed 1 base, with 7 bases lying between them. The CDR3 loop spans 14 amino acids. The CDR3 region has the DNA TGCGCCAGCAGCTTGCTAAGTGGCACAGATACGCAGTATTTT. Residues: CASSLLSGTDTQYF.

V is TRBV10-1 and J is TRBJ2-7, with D maybe TRBD2 (6 bases). Germline values: CDR1 WNHNN, CDR2 SYGVQD (reference sequence). V was trimmed by 3 bases and J by 1 base, leaving 13 bases between them. This CDR3 is 15 amino acids long. The CDR3 bases are TGCGCCAGCAGTGAAACCGTGGGGGGTTCCTACGAGCAGTACTTC. It is translated as CASSETVGGSYEQYF.

The chain uses TRBV5-5 and TRBJ2-2, with D possibly TRBD2 on 5 matching bases. Germline V gene sequence: CDR1 SGHKS, CDR2 YYEKEE (reference sequence). V lost 2 bases and J 6 bases, leaving 8 bases between the germline ends. This CDR3 region has 13 residues. The CDR3 DNA follows: TGTGCCAGCAGCTTCTACGGGGCCGGGGAGCTGTTTTTT. Its translation is CASSFYGAGELFF. Combining the CDR3 with reference TRBV5-5 and TRBJ2-2 gives the whole variable domain DAGVTQSPTHLIKTRGQQVTLRCSPISGHKSVSWYQQVLGQGPQFIFQYYEKEERGRGNFPDRFSARQFPNYSSELNVNALLLGDSALYLCASSFYGAGELFFGEGSRLTVL.

The DNA of the CDR3 is TGTGCCAGCAGCGGTGCTTTGGGTGGCGAGCAGTACTTC. Protein: CASSGALGGEQYF. V and J are TRBV5-4 and TRBJ2-7, with unresolved D. CDR1 and CDR2 (germline): SGHNT, YYREEE (reference sequence). The CDR3 extends over 13 amino acids. V gave up 4 bases and J gave up 6 bases, with 14 bases separating them.

This clone turned up a few times. The chain employs TRBV5-8 and TRBJ2-1; 7 nucleotides align to TRBD2. V shed 2 bases, J shed 0 bases, and the junction held 2 bases outside the gene matches. This CDR3 comprises 15 residues. Germline CDR1 reads SGHTS; CDR2 reads YDEGEE. The CDR3 reads CASSFPGGSYNEQFF. The DNA for the CDR3 is TGTGCCAGCAGCTTCCCGGGGGGCTCCTACAATGAGCAGTTCTTC.

The rearrangement joins TRBV11-1 to TRBJ1-1; no reliable D call. Trimming removed 5 bases at V and 3 bases at J, with 10 bases between. This CDR3 has 13 amino acids. Per germline, CDR1 SGHAT and CDR2 FQDESV (reference sequence). CDR3 in DNA: TGTGCCAGCAGCCCCATTAGCTACACTGAAGCTTTCTTT. Its protein is CASSPISYTEAFF.

The V call is TRBV4-3, the J call TRBJ1-1; the match to TRBD1 covers 7 bases. Germline trimming cut 5 bases from V and 9 bases from J; bases unmatched to any gene: 9. Germline assignment: CDR1 LGHNA and CDR2 YSLEER. The length of the CDR3 is 13 residues. CDR3 loop: CASSSGQSTQAFF. The DNA of the CDR3 is TGCGCCAGCAGCTCGGGACAGTCAACTCAAGCTTTCTTT.

The chain recombines TRBV15 with TRBJ2-5; 8 bases are shared with TRBD2. The CDR3 is made up of 14 amino acids. Germline lookup yields CDR1 LNHNV and CDR2 YYDKDF (reference sequence). With 7 bases clipped from V and 0 bases from J, the junction kept 4 bases outside the gene matches. As DNA, the CDR3 is TGTGCCACCACCCAGCGGGGGTACCAAGAGACCCAGTACTTC. Amino acid sequence: CATTQRGYQETQYF.

This chain links TRBV10-2 with TRBJ1-1, with D unresolved. Trimming took off 7 bases at V and 2 bases at J, with 11 bases between the two ends. The CDR3 is made up of 13 amino acids. Germline V lookup: CDR1 WSHSY, CDR2 SAAADI. CDR3 region: CASTQTVNTEAFF. CDR3 coding DNA: TGCGCCAGCACCCAAACAGTAAACACTGAAGCTTTCTTT.